The rows below give T cell receptor beta chains drawn from one sample of a study of Ad26.COV2.S vaccination and SARS-CoV-2 variants. Assay: immunoSEQ multiplex PCR; the TCRdb copy retains only in-frame clones and omits some. The table records 250,000 or so clones, roughly 85% of them present only once. Sequencing was performed on peripheral blood, taken in a trial of Ad26.COV2.S vaccine versus placebo. The origin of the receptors is a person between 18 and 65 years old who received the Ad26.COV2.S COVID-19 vaccine or a placebo. The CDR3 runs from the conserved cysteine through the conserved F or W. The D gene is left open where the match is weak. Clone size is given for some rows only: seen once, a few or many times, or a class if the clone is expanded.

TRBD2	-	TRBV9	TRBJ2-3	TGTGCCAGCAGCGCCCTTTCTAGCGGGGGGTACACAGATACGCAGTATTTT	CASSALSSGGYTDTQYF
-	-	TRBV27	TRBJ2-5	TGTGCCAGCAGTTCCGGGGGTGCTAGAGAGACCCAGTACTTC	CASSSGGARETQYF
TRBD1	-	TRBV6-4	TRBJ1-6	TGTGCCAGCAGTGACTCCAAGACAGGGGATAATTCACCCCTCCACTTT	CASSDSKTGDNSPLHF
-	-	TRBV19	TRBJ1-2	TGTGCCAGCGACCAGGACGGCCGCTATGGCTACACCTTC	CASDQDGRYGYTF
-	once	TRBV18	TRBJ1-1	TGTGCCAGCTCACCACGGGGGGAGACTGAAGCTTTCTTT	CASSPRGETEAFF
-	-	TRBV7-2	TRBJ1-2	TGTGCCAGCAGCCCTCACAGGGCCCTAAGCTATGGCTACACCTTC	CASSPHRALSYGYTF
-	-	TRBV6-4	TRBJ2-1	TGTGCCAGCAGTGACGGGGGAGGCGGCAATGAGCAGTTCTTC	CASSDGGGGNEQFF
TRBD2	-	TRBV14	TRBJ2-1	TGTGCCAGCAGCCATCTACCGGGACTAGCGGGCCTCAGCTCCTACAATGAGCAGTTCTTC	CASSHLPGLAGLSSYNEQFF
-	-	TRBV9	TRBJ1-6	TGTGCCAGCAGCGTAGCTAAGTTTGGGTCCCTCCACTTT	CASSVAKFGSLHF
-	-	TRBV3-1/TRBV3-2	TRBJ2-3	TGTGCCAGCACCCGCACCGGTAGGCCCTCAGATACGCAGTATTTT	CASTRTGRPSDTQYF
-	-	TRBV7-2	TRBJ2-5	TGTGCCAGCAGCTTAGCGGGGGGGGGCGAGACCCAGTACTTC	CASSLAGGGETQYF
-	-	TRBV19	TRBJ2-1	TGTGCCAGTTCTCTCAGCGGGTACTCCTACAATGAGCAGTTCTTC	CASSLSGYSYNEQFF
-	-	TRBV4-2	TRBJ2-3	TGTGCCAGCAGCCAAGTTGAGGGGGGGCAAAGTACGCAGTATTTT	CASSQVEGGQSTQYF
-	-	TRBV10-2	TRBJ2-1	TGCGCCAGCAGCGACCGGGGTAATGAGCAGTTCTTC	CASSDRGNEQFF
-	-	TRBV18	TRBJ2-1	TGTGCCAGCTCACCACAAATCGGGGGACACATCTACAATGAGCAGTTCTTC	CASSPQIGGHIYNEQFF
TRBD2	-	TRBV6-6	TRBJ2-7	TGTGCCAGCAGTTACCCGGGGAGGGAGGCCTACGAGCAGTACTTC	CASSYPGREAYEQYF
-	-	TRBV4-1	TRBJ2-1	TGCGCCAGCAGCCAAGGACCCTCCGAGAATGAGCAGTTCTTC	CASSQGPSENEQFF
TRBD2	-	TRBV7-8	TRBJ2-1	TGTGCCAGCAGCCCCCGGAGGCTTAGCGGGAGGGCCGGGAATGAGCAGTTCTTC	CASSPRRLSGRAGNEQFF
TRBD2	once	TRBV4-3	TRBJ2-1	TGCGCCAGCAGCTTGACGACTAGCAATGATGAGCAGTTCTTC	CASSLTTSNDEQFF
-	-	TRBV4-1	TRBJ1-5	TGCGCCAGCAGCCAACTTGGACAGCCCCAGCATTTT	CASSQLGQPQHF
-	-	TRBV18	TRBJ1-4	TGTGCCAGCTCGCCCACTTCCGGGGACGAGGAGGAAAAACTGTTTTTT	CASSPTSGDEEEKLFF
TRBD2	-	TRBV7-2	TRBJ2-2	TGTGCCAGCAGGAGCGGGGCGAACACCGGGGAGCTGTTTTTT	CASRSGANTGELFF
TRBD2	-	TRBV6-5	TRBJ2-2	TGTGCCAGCAGTTACTCACCAGCGGGGGGCACCGGGGAGCTGTTTTTT	CASSYSPAGGTGELFF
-	-	TRBV9	TRBJ1-3	TGTGCCAGCAGCCCGGGACAAACCTCTGGAAACACCATATATTTT	CASSPGQTSGNTIYF
-	-	TRBV20-1	TRBJ1-6	TGCAGTGCTAGAGTGCCTCCGGTCCTCCACTTT	CSARVPPVLHF
TRBD2	-	TRBV5-1	TRBJ2-1	TGCGCCAGCAGCTTGTTCTCTAGCGGAACTTACAATGAGCAGTTCTTC	CASSLFSSGTYNEQFF
TRBD2	-	TRBV5-1	TRBJ2-1	TGCGCCAGCTCATACTATGACGGGGGGGCCGGTGAGCAGTTCTTC	CASSYYDGGAGEQFF
TRBD2	few	TRBV6-4	TRBJ2-2	TGTGCCAGCAGACTAGCGTCAGCGGGCACCGGGGAGCTGTTTTTT	CASRLASAGTGELFF
TRBD2	once	TRBV19	TRBJ2-1	TGTGCCAGTAGTATAGAGAAGACTAGCGGGAGGTACAATGAGCAGTTCTTC	CASSIEKTSGRYNEQFF
-	-	TRBV9	TRBJ2-2	TGTGCCAGCAGCGTAGCCGGGGCGGCCGGCACCGGGGAGCTGTTTTTT	CASSVAGAAGTGELFF
TRBD1	-	TRBV5-6	TRBJ1-5	TGTGCCAGCAGTGCCAGGGGGAGAGAGCCCCAGCATTTT	CASSARGREPQHF
-	-	TRBV10-3	TRBJ2-2	TGTGCCATCAGTGGGAATGGGGGTCCCGGGGAGCTGTTTTTT	CAISGNGGPGELFF